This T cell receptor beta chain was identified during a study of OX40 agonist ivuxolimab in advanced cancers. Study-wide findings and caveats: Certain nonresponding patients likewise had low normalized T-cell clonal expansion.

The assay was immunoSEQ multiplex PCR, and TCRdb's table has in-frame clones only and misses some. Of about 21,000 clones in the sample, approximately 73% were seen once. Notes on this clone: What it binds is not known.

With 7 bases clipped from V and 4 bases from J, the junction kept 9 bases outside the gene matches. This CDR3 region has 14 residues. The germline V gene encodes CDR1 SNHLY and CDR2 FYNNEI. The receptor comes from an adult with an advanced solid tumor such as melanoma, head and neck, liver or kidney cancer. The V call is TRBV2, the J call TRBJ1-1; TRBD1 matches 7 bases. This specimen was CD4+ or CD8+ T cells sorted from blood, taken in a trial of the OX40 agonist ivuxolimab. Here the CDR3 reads CASKLTGSITEAFF. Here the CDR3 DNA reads TGTGCCAGCAAGCTGACAGGGAGTATCACTGAAGCTTTCTTT.